This TCR beta chain came from a study of blood T cell repertoires in COVID-19. The CDR3 is 15 amino acids. Looked up from germline, CDR1 is SNHLY and CDR2 is FYNNEI. The J segment lost 4 bases and the V segment lost 6 bases, leaving 5 bases of the junction unmatched. Clones were read by immunoSEQ multiplex PCR, and TCRdb kept only the in-frame ones, dropping some. The sample lists some 140,000 clones, around nine tenths occurring once. The sample consisted of peripheral blood. This TCR came from a middle-aged man with active or convalescent COVID-19. The chain combines TRBV2 with TRBJ2-3, with 12 positions matching TRBD2. The chain's CDR3 is CASSPTSGSADTQYF. DNA of the CDR3: TGTGCCAGCAGCCCGACTAGCGGGAGTGCAGATACGCAGTATTTT.